This T cell receptor beta chain was recorded in a study of cytotoxic CD8 clonotypes in ibrutinib-treated CLL. Worth noting for this clone: Its target is not known.

TCRdb keeps only in-frame clones here, not all; method: immunoSEQ multiplex PCR. The sample lists 75,000 to 80,000 clones; roughly 80% were seen once. Germline V gene data show CDR1 as MNHEY and CDR2 as SMNVEV (reference sequence). The ends lost 5 bases at V and 2 bases at J; junction bases unmatched: 4. The CDR3 is 15 amino acids. Broader study findings: Under therapy, public clonotypes either contracted or stayed stable, and they were uncommon.

The sequence was collected from a human donor with chronic lymphocytic leukemia. The source material was PBMCs, sampled after 24 months of ibrutinib treatment. The chain joins TRBV27 to TRBJ1-5, with 9 bases identical to TRBD1. The CDR3 here is CASSLQGAGNQPQHF. The CDR3 nucleotides read TGTGCCAGCAGTCTACAGGGGGCCGGCAATCAGCCCCAGCATTTT.